This T cell receptor (beta chain) was found in a study of shared clonotypes between healthy human individuals. Trimming cost V 2 bases and J 7 bases, with 13 bases left between them. Germline values: CDR1 SGHNT, CDR2 YYREEE (reference sequence). This CDR3 is 13 amino acids long. About this clone itself: Antigen unknown.

The deep-level immunoSEQ assay was used. TCRdb's copy holds only in-frame clones and misses some; the assay was immunoSEQ multiplex PCR. The sample lists just over 2,000,000 clones; 95% were seen once. Whole-study findings and limits: Generation probabilities of non-shared clonotypes were lower (relative to those shared by all four donors).

The sequenced sample was naive CD4+ T cells sorted from blood. Subset defined: CD45RA+ positively selected. The origin of this receptor is a man between 18 and 29 years old in good health. V and J are TRBV5-4 and TRBJ2-7, with a possible D match to TRBD2 (6 bases). In DNA, the CDR3 is TGTGCCAGCAGCTTCGCCCAAGGACTAGAGCAGTACTTC. Its translation: CASSFAQGLEQYF.